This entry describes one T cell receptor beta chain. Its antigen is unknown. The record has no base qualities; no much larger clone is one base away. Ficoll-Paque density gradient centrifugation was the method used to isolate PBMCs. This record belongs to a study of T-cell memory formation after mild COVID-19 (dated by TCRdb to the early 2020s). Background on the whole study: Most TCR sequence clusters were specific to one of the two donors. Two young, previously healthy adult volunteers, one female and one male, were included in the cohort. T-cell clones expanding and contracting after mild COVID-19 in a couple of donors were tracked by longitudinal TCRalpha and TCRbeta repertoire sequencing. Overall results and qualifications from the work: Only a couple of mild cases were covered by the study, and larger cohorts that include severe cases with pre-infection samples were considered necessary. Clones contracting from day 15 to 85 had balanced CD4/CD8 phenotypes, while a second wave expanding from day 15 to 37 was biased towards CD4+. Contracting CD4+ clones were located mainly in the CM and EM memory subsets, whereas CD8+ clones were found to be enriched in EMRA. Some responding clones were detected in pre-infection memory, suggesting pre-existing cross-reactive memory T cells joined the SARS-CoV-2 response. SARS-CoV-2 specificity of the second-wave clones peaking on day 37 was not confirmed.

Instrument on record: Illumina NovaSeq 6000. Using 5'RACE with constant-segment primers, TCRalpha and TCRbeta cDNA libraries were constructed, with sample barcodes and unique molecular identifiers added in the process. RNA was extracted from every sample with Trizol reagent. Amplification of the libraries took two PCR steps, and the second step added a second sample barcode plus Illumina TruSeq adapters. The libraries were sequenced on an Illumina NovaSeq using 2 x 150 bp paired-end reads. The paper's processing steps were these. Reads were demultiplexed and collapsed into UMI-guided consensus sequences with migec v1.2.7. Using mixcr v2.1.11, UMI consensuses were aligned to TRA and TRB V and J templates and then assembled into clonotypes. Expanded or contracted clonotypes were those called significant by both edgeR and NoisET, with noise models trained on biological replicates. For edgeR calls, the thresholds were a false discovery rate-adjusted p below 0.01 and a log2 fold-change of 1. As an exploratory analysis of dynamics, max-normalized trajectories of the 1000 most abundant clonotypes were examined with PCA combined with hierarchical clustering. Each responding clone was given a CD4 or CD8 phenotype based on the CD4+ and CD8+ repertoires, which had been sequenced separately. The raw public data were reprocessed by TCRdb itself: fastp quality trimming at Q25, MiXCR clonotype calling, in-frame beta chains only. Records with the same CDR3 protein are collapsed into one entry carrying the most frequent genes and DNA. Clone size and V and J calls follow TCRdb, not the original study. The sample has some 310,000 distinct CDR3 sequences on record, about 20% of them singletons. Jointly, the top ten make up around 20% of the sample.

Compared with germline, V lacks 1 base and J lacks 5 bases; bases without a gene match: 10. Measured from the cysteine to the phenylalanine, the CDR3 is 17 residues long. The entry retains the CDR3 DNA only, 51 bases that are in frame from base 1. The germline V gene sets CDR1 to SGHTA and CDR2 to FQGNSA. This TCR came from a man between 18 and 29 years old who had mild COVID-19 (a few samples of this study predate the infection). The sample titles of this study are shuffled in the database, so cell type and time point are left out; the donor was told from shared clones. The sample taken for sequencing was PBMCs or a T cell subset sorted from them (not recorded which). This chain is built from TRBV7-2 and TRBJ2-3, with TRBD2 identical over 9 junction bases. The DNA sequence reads TGTGCCAGCAGCTTAGTGGGTAGCGGGGGCTGGGGAGATACGCAGTATTTT. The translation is CASSLVGSGGWGDTQYF. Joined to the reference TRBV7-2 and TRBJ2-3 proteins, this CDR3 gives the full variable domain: GAGVSQSPSNKVTEKGKDVELRCDPISGHTALYWYRQSLGQGLEFLIYFQGNSAPDKSGLPSDRFSAERTGGSVSTLTIQRTQQEDSAVYLCASSLVGSGGWGDTQYFGPGTRLTVL.